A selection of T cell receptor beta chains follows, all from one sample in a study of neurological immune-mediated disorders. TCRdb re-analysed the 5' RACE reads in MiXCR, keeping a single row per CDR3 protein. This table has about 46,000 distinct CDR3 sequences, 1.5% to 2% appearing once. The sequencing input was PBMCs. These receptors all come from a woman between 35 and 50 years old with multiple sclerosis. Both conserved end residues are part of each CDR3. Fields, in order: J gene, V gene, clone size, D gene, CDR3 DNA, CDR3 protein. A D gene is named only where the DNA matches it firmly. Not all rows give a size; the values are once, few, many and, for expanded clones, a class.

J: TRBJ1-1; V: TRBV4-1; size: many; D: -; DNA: TGCGCCAGCAGCCAATACGCTACACCCACCGAAGCTTTCTTT; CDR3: CASSQYATPTEAFF
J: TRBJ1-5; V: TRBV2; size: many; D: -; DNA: TGTGCCAGCAGTGATCGGGGTGGTCAGCCCCAGCATTTT; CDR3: CASSDRGGQPQHF
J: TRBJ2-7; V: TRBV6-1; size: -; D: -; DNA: TGTGCCAGCTCCCGAAGAGACCAATCCTACGAGCAGTACTTC; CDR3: CASSRRDQSYEQYF
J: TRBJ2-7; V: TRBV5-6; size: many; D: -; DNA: TGTGCCAGCACCCTACAGAGCTCCTACGAGCAGTACTTC; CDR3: CASTLQSSYEQYF
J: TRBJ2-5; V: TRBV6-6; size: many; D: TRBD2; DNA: TGTGCCAGCAGTTACTCAGGGCTCGGGGGGGAGACCCAGTACTTC; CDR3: CASSYSGLGGETQYF
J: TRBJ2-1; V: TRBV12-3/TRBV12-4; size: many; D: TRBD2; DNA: TGTGCCAGCGGAACTAGCGGTGTTTTCAATGAGCAGTTCTTC; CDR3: CASGTSGVFNEQFF
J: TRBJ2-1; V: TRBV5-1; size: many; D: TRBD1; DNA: TGCGCCAGCAGCTTCACCGGGACAGCCGACAATGAGCAGTTCTTC; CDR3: CASSFTGTADNEQFF
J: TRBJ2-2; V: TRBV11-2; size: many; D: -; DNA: TGTGCCAGCAGCTTAGGAGGGACCCCTACCGGGGAGCTGTTTTTT; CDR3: CASSLGGTPTGELFF
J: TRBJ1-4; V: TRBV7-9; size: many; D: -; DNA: TGTGCCAGCAGCCACCGTTTTATTGGACTGTATAATGAAAAACTGTTTTTT; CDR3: CASSHRFIGLYNEKLFF
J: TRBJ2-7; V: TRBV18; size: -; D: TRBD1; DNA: TGTGCCAGCTCACCCCTGGACAGGCTCTCGTACGAGCAGTACTTC; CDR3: CASSPLDRLSYEQYF
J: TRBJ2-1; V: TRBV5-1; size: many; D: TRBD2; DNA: TGCGCCAGCAGCCCCTACTCTACTAGCGGCCTATACAATGAGCAGTTCTTC; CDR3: CASSPYSTSGLYNEQFF
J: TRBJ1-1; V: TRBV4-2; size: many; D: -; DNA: TGTGCCAGCAGCCACCCCTTGGAAGGGAACACTGAAGCTTTCTTT; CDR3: CASSHPLEGNTEAFF
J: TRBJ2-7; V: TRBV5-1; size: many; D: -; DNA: TGCGCCAGCAGCTTTCCAGGGTTCGGCTACGAGCAGTACTTC; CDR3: CASSFPGFGYEQYF
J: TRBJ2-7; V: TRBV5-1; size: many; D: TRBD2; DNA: TGCGCCAGCAGCTTGGGACTAGCGGGGGTCTACGAGCAGTACTTC; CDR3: CASSLGLAGVYEQYF
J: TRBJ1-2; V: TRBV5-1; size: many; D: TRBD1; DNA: TGCGCCAGCAGCTTTCAAGGACAGGGAGGGTATGGCTACACCTTC; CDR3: CASSFQGQGGYGYTF
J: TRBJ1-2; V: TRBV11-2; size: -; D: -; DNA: TGTGCCAGCAGCCACTGGGACGTCCGAGCCTATGGCTACACCTTC; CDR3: CASSHWDVRAYGYTF
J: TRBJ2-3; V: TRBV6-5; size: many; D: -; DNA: TGTGCCACCGAGGGACGGACGAGGCCAGATACGCAGTATTTT; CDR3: CATEGRTRPDTQYF
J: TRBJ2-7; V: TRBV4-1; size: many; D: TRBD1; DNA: TGCGCCAGCAGCCCGGGACAGCCGGGTGGGTACGAGCAGTACTTC; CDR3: CASSPGQPGGYEQYF